The entry below gives a single TCR beta chain sequence along with its context. As yet, its antigen is unknown. The source of the sample is a study of CD8 T cells in ankylosing spondylitis. The germline V and J ends were trimmed by 2 bases and 6 bases, with 12 bases remaining between them. Germline loops: CDR1 SGHRS, CDR2 YFSETQ. The CDR3 runs 14 residues. By quantitative 5'-RACE with molecular barcodes, the TCR beta libraries were made. TCRdb used MiXCR to reprocess the 5' RACE reads, holding one entry per CDR3 protein. Of around 770,000 distinct CDR3 sequences in the sample, roughly 20% are singletons; the top ten hold under 20%. Findings and limits, study-wide: What appeared characteristic of ankylosing spondylitis blood was a TCR beta motif of fewer than ten highly homologous variants. Earlier studies detected some motif variants in reactive arthritis synovial fluid and blood. Disease-linked clones reportedly concentrated significantly in matched ankylosing spondylitis synovial fluid.

The clonotype comes from a male donor with ankylosing spondylitis. The sample taken for sequencing was blood, either unsorted or a sorted T cell fraction (not recorded which). The chain uses TRBV5-1 and TRBJ1-5, with D perhaps TRBD1 (5 bases). CDR3 coding DNA: TGCGCCAGCAGCTTAGGATCAGGGAGTCAGCCCCAGCATTTT. Residues: CASSLGSGSQPQHF.